This TCR beta chain was sequenced during a study of blood T cells in healthy people across ages. Together with a sample-barcoded 5' primer, a J-beta primer mix was included in a second PCR lasting roughly 6 to 12 cycles. MiXCR was run by TCRdb on the 5' RACE reads, yielding one entry per CDR3 protein. The sample holds some 880,000 distinct CDR3 sequences, around 36% seen once. The CDR3 is 17 residues long. With respect to this clonotype: This may come from a read error, since a much larger clone is one base off.

The sample consisted of blood. The rearrangement links TRBV12-3 or TRBV12-4 to TRBJ2-1, with D perhaps TRBD1 (6 bases). The clonotype comes from a man in his late teens or twenties in good health. The CDR3 DNA reads as TGTGCCGGCAGTTTAACATGGGGGCAAAGTGGAGGCAATGAGCAGTTCTTC. This translates into CAGSLTWGQSGGNEQFF.